This is a list of T cell receptor beta chains from one sample in a study of blood T cell repertoires in COVID-19. TCRdb's copy holds only in-frame clones and misses some; the assay was immunoSEQ multiplex PCR. The table has more than 45,000 clones, around 85% seen once; the top ten hold under 3%. The specimen was peripheral blood. These receptors were taken from a woman older than 75 with acute or convalescent COVID-19. Both conserved end residues are part of each CDR3. The D gene is left open where the match is weak. Some rows mark clone size as missing; the rest say once, few, many or name a class of expanded clone.

D gene | clone size | J gene | V gene | CDR3 DNA | CDR3 protein
TRBD1 | . | TRBJ2-7 | TRBV2 | TGTGCCAGCAGTTTTCCCCTGGGGGGGACAGGGGGCTCCTACGAGCAGTACTTC | CASSFPLGGTGGSYEQYF
TRBD2 | . | TRBJ2-3 | TRBV10-3 | TGTGCCATCAGTCCGGGACTAGCGGGGGGACGCACAGATACGCAGTATTTT | CAISPGLAGGRTDTQYF
. | . | TRBJ1-1 | TRBV12-5 | TGTGCTAGTGGCGGGGAGGGCCCAGGGAACACTGAAGCTTTCTTT | CASGGEGPGNTEAFF
. | . | TRBJ1-6 | TRBV30 | TGTGCCTGGAGTCCACGTAGGGGGTACAATTCACCCCTCCACTTT | CAWSPRRGYNSPLHF
TRBD1 | . | TRBJ2-2 | TRBV7-6 | TGTGCCAGCAGCTCACAGGGGGTTAGCGCGAACACCGGGGAGCTGTTTTTT | CASSSQGVSANTGELFF
TRBD1 | once | TRBJ2-7 | TRBV4-1 | TGCGCCAGCAGCCGCGGACAGGGGGCATACGAGCAGTACTTC | CASSRGQGAYEQYF
. | . | TRBJ1-1 | TRBV5-1 | TGCGCCAGCAGCTTGGAGGGGGTGAACACTGAAGCTTTCTTT | CASSLEGVNTEAFF
TRBD1 | . | TRBJ1-1 | TRBV6-5 | TGTGCCAGCAGCCGAGACAGGGTCAACACTGAAGCTTTCTTT | CASSRDRVNTEAFF
. | . | TRBJ1-6 | TRBV4-2 | TGTGCCAGCAGCCAAGAAGCCCCACCGGGGAATTCACCCCTCCACTTT | CASSQEAPPGNSPLHF
. | . | TRBJ2-1 | TRBV9 | TGTGCCAGCAGCGTTGGAGGAGCCGAACCCTACAATGAGCAGTTCTTC | CASSVGGAEPYNEQFF
. | . | TRBJ1-1 | TRBV5-1 | TGCGCCAGCAGTGAGGGCTCTGAAGCTTTCTTT | CASSEGSEAFF
. | once | TRBJ2-1 | TRBV2 | TGTGCCAGCGTCCGAGTAGACAATGAGCAGTTCTTC | CASVRVDNEQFF
TRBD1 | . | TRBJ1-5 | TRBV7-9 | TGTGCCAGCAGCTCCTGGCGAACAGGGGTGAGGGATCAGCCCCAGCATTTT | CASSSWRTGVRDQPQHF
TRBD1 | . | TRBJ1-4 | TRBV7-9 | TGTGCCAGCAGCCTCCGGGACAGGGGCGAAAAACTGTTTTTT | CASSLRDRGEKLFF
TRBD2 | . | TRBJ2-3 | TRBV24-1 | TGTGCCACCACCCCCACTAGCGGGGGGAACACAGATACGCAGTATTTT | CATTPTSGGNTDTQYF
. | . | TRBJ1-5 | TRBV10-3 | TGTGCCATCAGTGGGACAGCTAATCAGCCCCAGCATTTT | CAISGTANQPQHF
. | . | TRBJ2-4 | TRBV7-2 | TGTGCCAGCAGCTTAGAGGCTGGAATCGGGGCCAAAAACATTCAGTACTTC | CASSLEAGIGAKNIQYF
TRBD1 | . | TRBJ2-5 | TRBV9 | TGTGCCAGCAGCGCGACAGGGGGCGGGGAGACCCAGTACTTC | CASSATGGGETQYF
. | . | TRBJ2-1 | TRBV12-5 | TGTGCTAGTGCCTCGGAGGGGCCCTCCTACAATGAGCAGTTCTTC | CASASEGPSYNEQFF
. | . | TRBJ1-4 | TRBV7-8 | TGTGCCAGCAGCCCCTCGTGGACAGTTAATGAAAAACTGTTTTTT | CASSPSWTVNEKLFF
. | . | TRBJ2-1 | TRBV7-6 | TGTGCCAGCAGCTTAGAGGGCGGGGTTTACAATGAGCAGTTCTTC | CASSLEGGVYNEQFF
. | once | TRBJ1-6 | TRBV15 | TGTGCCACCAGCAGACCGCCCCTAGGCTCACCCCTCCACTTT | CATSRPPLGSPLHF
TRBD1 | . | TRBJ1-1 | TRBV7-9 | TGTGCCAGCAGCTTAGCCCCACAGGGGGGGACTGAAGCTTTCTTT | CASSLAPQGGTEAFF
. | . | TRBJ1-6 | TRBV5-4 | TGTGCCAGCAGCTTGGCAGGGCCTAATTCACCCCTCCACTTT | CASSLAGPNSPLHF
. | . | TRBJ1-1 | TRBV19 | TGTGCCAGTAGCCACTTCGGGGGCACTGAAGCTTTCTTT | CASSHFGGTEAFF
. | . | TRBJ2-1 | TRBV18 | TGTGCCAGCTCACCGGGGCCCAATGAGCAGTTCTTC | CASSPGPNEQFF
TRBD1 | . | TRBJ1-1 | TRBV19 | TGTGCCAGTATCCCCGACCCGACAGGGCGCGAAGCTTTCTTT | CASIPDPTGREAFF
. | . | TRBJ1-1 | TRBV6-5 | TGTGCCAGCAGTACCTCGGGGGGCAACACTGAAGCTTTCTTT | CASSTSGGNTEAFF
. | . | TRBJ2-2 | TRBV7-2 | TGTGCCAGCAGCTTCGCCGGGGAGCTGTTTTTT | CASSFAGELFF
. | . | TRBJ1-2 | TRBV7-2 | TGTGCCAGCAGCCCGAGTGGGGGGTTAAGGGGCTACACCTTC | CASSPSGGLRGYTF
. | once | TRBJ1-2 | TRBV6-5 | TGTGCCAGCATGCAACCGGGGGTATCGGGTGGCTACACCTTC | CASMQPGVSGGYTF
. | few | TRBJ1-4 | TRBV10-2 | TGCGCCAGCAGTCAGGGTAGGGGTGAAAAACTGTTTTTT | CASSQGRGEKLFF
TRBD1 | . | TRBJ2-7 | TRBV4-2 | TGTGCCAGCAGCCAAGAAGGGGACAGACGTTACGAGCAGTACTTC | CASSQEGDRRYEQYF
. | . | TRBJ1-1 | TRBV12-3/TRBV12-4 | TGTGCCAGCAGTCTGTTGAGCGGGTCTAAACCTTTCTTT | CASSLLSGSKPFF
TRBD1 | . | TRBJ1-5 | TRBV29-1 | TGCAGCGTTGGGCAGGGGGGACAGCCCCAGCATTTT | CSVGQGGQPQHF
. | . | TRBJ1-4 | TRBV3-1/TRBV3-2 | TGTGCCAGCAGCCAAGACTTAGGAGGTGAAAAACTGTTTTTT | CASSQDLGGEKLFF
. | . | TRBJ2-1 | TRBV14 | TGTGCCAGCAGCCAAGGGGGCAGCTCCTACAATGAGCAGTTCTTC | CASSQGGSSYNEQFF
TRBD2 | . | TRBJ2-3 | TRBV5-1 | TGCGCCAGCAGCTTGGGTAGCGGGGGGGCAATAGATACGCAGTATTTT | CASSLGSGGAIDTQYF
. | . | TRBJ1-5 | TRBV19 | TGTGCCAGTAGTATAGTACCAGGGGGCAATCAGCCCCAGCATTTT | CASSIVPGGNQPQHF
TRBD1 | . | TRBJ1-2 | TRBV4-1 | TGCGCCAGCAGCCAAGATCAGGCAGGGGGCTATGGCTACACCTTC | CASSQDQAGGYGYTF
. | . | TRBJ2-5 | TRBV24-1 | TGTGCCACCAGTGGCGGGAATCAAGAGACCCAGTACTTC | CATSGGNQETQYF
TRBD1 | . | TRBJ1-5 | TRBV23-1 | TGCGCCAGCAGTCAATCATCAGGCCCGGACAGGGGGCTGGAGCCCCAGCATTTT | CASSQSSGPDRGLEPQHF
TRBD1 | . | TRBJ1-2 | TRBV25-1 | TGTGCCAGCAGATCGCCGGGACAGCACTATGGCTACACCTTC | CASRSPGQHYGYTF
TRBD1 | . | TRBJ2-2 | TRBV5-5 | TGTGCCAGCAGCTTAGGGACAGCGAACACCGGGGAGCTGTTTTTT | CASSLGTANTGELFF
TRBD2 | . | TRBJ2-5 | TRBV29-1 | TGCAGCGTGCGCAGGGCTAGCGGGGGGCGGGAGACCCAGTACTTC | CSVRRASGGRETQYF
. | . | TRBJ1-4 | TRBV19 | TGTGCCAGTAGTTGGAAGCCACGGGCGGGAGAAAAACTGTTTTTT | CASSWKPRAGEKLFF
. | . | TRBJ1-4 | TRBV2 | TGTGCCAGCGACCTCCGGGGGGTTGGGATGGAAAAACTGTTTTTT | CASDLRGVGMEKLFF
. | . | TRBJ1-3 | TRBV19 | TGTGCCAGTAGCCCGGGGATCTCTGGAAACACCATATATTTT | CASSPGISGNTIYF
TRBD1 | few | TRBJ1-2 | TRBV9 | TGTGCCAGCAGCGAAGGGGGCCAAGGGGGCTACACCTTC | CASSEGGQGGYTF
TRBD2 | . | TRBJ2-5 | TRBV5-1 | TGCGCCAGCAGCTTGTTTTCCAGGGAGGGAGAGACCCAGTACTTC | CASSLFSREGETQYF
TRBD1 | . | TRBJ2-7 | TRBV19 | TGTGCCAGTAGTTCATGGACAGGGGCCAACGAGCAGTACTTC | CASSSWTGANEQYF
TRBD2 | . | TRBJ2-7 | TRBV6-5 | TGTGCCAGCAGTCGGACTAGCGGGGAATACGAGCAGTACTTC | CASSRTSGEYEQYF
TRBD1 | . | TRBJ1-1 | TRBV7-9 | TGTGCCAGCAGCTTCTACAGGGGGCCAGGGAACACTGAAGCTTTCTTT | CASSFYRGPGNTEAFF